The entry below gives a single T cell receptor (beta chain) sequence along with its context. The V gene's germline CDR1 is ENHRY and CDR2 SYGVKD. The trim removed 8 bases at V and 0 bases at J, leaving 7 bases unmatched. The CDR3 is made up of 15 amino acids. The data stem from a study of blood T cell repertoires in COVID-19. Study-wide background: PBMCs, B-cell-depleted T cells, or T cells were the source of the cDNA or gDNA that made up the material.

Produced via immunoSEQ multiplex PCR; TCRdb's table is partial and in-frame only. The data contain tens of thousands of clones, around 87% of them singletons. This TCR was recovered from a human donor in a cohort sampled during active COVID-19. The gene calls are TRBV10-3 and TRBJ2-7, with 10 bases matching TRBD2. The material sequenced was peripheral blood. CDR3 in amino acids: CAIGTLAGGSYEQYF. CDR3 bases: TGTGCCATCGGCACCTTAGCGGGAGGCTCCTACGAGCAGTACTTC.